A single sample gave rise to the 11 T cell receptor beta chains below, sequenced in a study of blood T cell repertoires in COVID-19. Method: immunoSEQ multiplex PCR; TCRdb's copy keeps in-frame clones and lacks some. The top ten hold 8.3% of the sample, which has about 150,000 clones, roughly 81% seen once. Sample: peripheral blood. The receptor source for this set is a woman in her fifties or sixties with COVID-19, enrolled during active disease.

This clone was recorded a few times. The rearrangement uses TRBV5-6 and TRBJ1-6, with TRBD1 matching over 7 bases. The ends lost 1 base at V and 5 bases at J; junction bases unmatched: 9. CDR3 length equals 17 residues. Germline lookup yields CDR1 SGHDT and CDR2 YYEEEE. The DNA for the CDR3 is TGTGCCAGCAGCTTGCTGCAGACAGGGATGAATAATTCACCCCTCCACTTT. Protein product: CASSLLQTGMNNSPLHF.

This chain connects TRBV9 to TRBJ2-1; no clear D. The CDR3 loop spans 12 amino acids. The V end lost 6 bases, the J end lost 6 bases, and 10 bases lay between the germline ends. Looked up from germline, CDR1 is SGDLS and CDR2 is YYNGEE. CDR3 in DNA: TGTGCCAGCAACTTACTTGGCAATGAGCAGTTCTTC. This translates into CASNLLGNEQFF.

The J gene is TRBJ1-6, the V gene TRBV5-1; no firm D call. This CDR3 region has 14 residues. The germline V gene has CDR1 SGHRS and CDR2 YFSETQ. The V end was cut by 0 bases, the J end by 10 bases, with 11 bases between. CDR3 nucleotides: TGCGCCAGCAGCTTGGAATCAGCGGAGTCACCCCTCCACTTT. It translates to CASSLESAESPLHF.

The genes are TRBV6-5 and TRBJ1-6; D unresolved. This CDR3 region has 13 residues. Germline V CDR1 and CDR2: MNHEY, SVGAGI. Trimming took 7 bases from V and 8 from J, leaving 12 bases between them. The CDR3 DNA follows: TGTGCCAGCACCGGGGAACGGTATTCACCCCTCCACTTT. This codes for CASTGERYSPLHF.

This sequence joins TRBV24-1 and TRBJ2-1, with 11 bases that match TRBD1. Trimming cost V 1 base and J 2 bases; bases outside gene matches: 3. From germline, CDR1 is KGHDR and CDR2 SFDVKD. The CDR3 sequence is 17 residues long. Here the CDR3 reads CATSDLRGQGAYNEQFF. The CDR3 DNA is TGTGCCACCAGTGATTTAAGGGGACAGGGGGCCTACAATGAGCAGTTCTTC.

Here the CDR3 DNA reads TGTGCCAGCTCACCTCTGGCACCGGGGAACACTGAAGCTTTCTTT. It specifies CASSPLAPGNTEAFF. The chain uses TRBV18 and TRBJ1-1; D is undetermined. Germline V CDR1 and CDR2: KGHSH, LQKENI. Between the trimmed V and J ends, which lost 3 bases and 1 base, there was a span of 12 bases. CDR3 length equals 15 residues.

The V call is TRBV6-1, the J call TRBJ1-1; D is perhaps TRBD1 (6 bases). The germline V gene encodes CDR1 MNHNS and CDR2 SASEGT. V dropped 3 bases and J dropped 4 bases, with 9 bases sitting between them. This CDR3 spans 13 amino acids. Here the CDR3 DNA reads TGTGCCAGCAGTGATAGGGGGGGCACTGAAGCTTTCTTT. Residues: CASSDRGGTEAFF.

The chain couples TRBV30 to TRBJ1-1, with unresolved D. Germline lookup yields CDR1 GTSNPN and CDR2 SVGIG (reference sequence). The CDR3 extends over 14 amino acids. Trimming removed 2 bases at V and 4 bases at J, with 14 bases between. The CDR3: CAWSPNSVLTEAFF. The CDR3 nucleotides read TGTGCCTGGAGTCCGAACTCGGTCCTCACTGAAGCTTTCTTT. Full variable domain (rest looked up from reference TRBV30 and TRBJ1-1): SQTIHQWPATLVQPVGSPLSLECTVEGTSNPNLYWYRQAAGRGLQLLFYSVGIGQISSEVPQNLSASRPQDRQFILSSKKLLLSDSGFYLCAWSPNSVLTEAFFGQGTRLTVV.

The V and J genes are TRBV6-5 and TRBJ1-1; 9 bases are shared with TRBD1. The germline gives CDR1 MNHEY, CDR2 SVGAGI. CDR3 length: 13 amino acids. Trimming removed 5 bases from V and 10 bases from J; junction bases left unmatched: 8. The DNA for the CDR3 is TGTGCCAGCAGTCCCCGGGGGACAGGGTTAGCTTTCTTT. Translated: CASSPRGTGLAFF.

The chain couples TRBV5-1 to TRBJ1-3, with TRBD1 matching over 7 bases. Germline lookup yields CDR1 SGHRS and CDR2 YFSETQ. There are 19 residues in the CDR3. The ends lost 4 bases at V and 2 bases at J; junction bases unmatched: 18. CDR3 DNA sequence: TGCGCCAGCAGCCGGGACAGCCTTGACTCGGGGGTGACTGGAAACACCATATATTTT. It is translated as CASSRDSLDSGVTGNTIYF.

V gene TRBV3-1 (or the pseudogene TRBV3-2) combines with J gene TRBJ2-1; 9 bases fit TRBD2. The V gene's germline CDR1 is LGHDT and CDR2 YNNKEL (reference sequence). The CDR3 covers 12 residues. The trim removed 6 bases at V and 6 bases at J, leaving 0 bases unmatched. CDR3 nucleotides: TGTGCCAGCAGACTAGCGGGCAATGAGCAGTTCTTC. Its translation: CASRLAGNEQFF.